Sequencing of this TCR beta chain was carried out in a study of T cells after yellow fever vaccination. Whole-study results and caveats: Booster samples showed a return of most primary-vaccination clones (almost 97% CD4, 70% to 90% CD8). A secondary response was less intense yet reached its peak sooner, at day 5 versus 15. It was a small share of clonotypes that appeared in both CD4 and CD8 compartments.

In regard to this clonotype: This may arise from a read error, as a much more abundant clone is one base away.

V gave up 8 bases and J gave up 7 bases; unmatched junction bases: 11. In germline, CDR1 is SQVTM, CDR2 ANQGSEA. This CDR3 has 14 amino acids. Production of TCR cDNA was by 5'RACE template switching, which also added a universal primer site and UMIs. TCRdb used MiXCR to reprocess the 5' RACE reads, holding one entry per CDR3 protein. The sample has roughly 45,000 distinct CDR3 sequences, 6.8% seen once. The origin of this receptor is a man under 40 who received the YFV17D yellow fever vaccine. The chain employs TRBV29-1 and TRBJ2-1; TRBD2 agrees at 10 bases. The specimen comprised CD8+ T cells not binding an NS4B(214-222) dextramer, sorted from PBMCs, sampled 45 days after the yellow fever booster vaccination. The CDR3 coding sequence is TGCAGCTTTATGGCTAGCGGGGGAATGAATGAGCAGTTCTTC. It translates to CSFMASGGMNEQFF.